The next 2 T cell receptor beta chains were all read from a single sample in a study of blood T cell repertoires in COVID-19. The data were produced by immunoSEQ multiplex PCR, yet TCRdb's version contains in-frame clones alone and is incomplete. Among 130,000 to 150,000 clones, 70% to 90% were seen once, and the ten largest hold 2.5% to 3%. The sequencing input was peripheral blood. The receptors were sampled from a woman aged 35 to 49 with active or convalescent COVID-19.

V and J are TRBV28 and TRBJ1-4; D unclear. V was trimmed by 1 base and J by 8 bases, leaving 5 bases between them. Germline V lookup: CDR1 MDHEN, CDR2 SYDVKM. CDR3 length: 12 amino acids. CDR3 amino acids: CASSLSGEKLFF. In nucleotides, the CDR3 is TGTGCCAGCAGTTTATCCGGGGAAAAACTGTTTTTT.

This clone was found once. The genes are TRBV6-4 and TRBJ1-2; D possibly corresponds to TRBD1 (5 bases). Trimming left V 3 bases short and J 5 bases short, with 10 bases between. The CDR3 contains 13 residues. CDR1 is MRHNA, CDR2 SNTAGT, per germline. The CDR3 DNA reads TGTGCCAGCAGTGATAACCCAGGGTATGGCTACACCTTC. This translates into CASSDNPGYGYTF.